The 25 T cell receptor beta chains presented below share a single source sample, sequenced in a study of T cell repertoires in cytomegalovirus infection. Each CDR3 protein gets one entry after TCRdb re-called the reads with MiXCR. Seen here are 360,000 or so distinct CDR3 sequences, roughly 34% observed once, and the top ten hold about 13%. Their antigen targets remain unknown. The sample was cultured PBMCs, taken from culture after CMV antigen stimulation. All receptors come from a human donor in good health (CMV status not recorded). Some clones in this sample may be carry-over from other donors' samples.

The rearrangement joins TRBV12-5 to TRBJ1-3, with D unclear. The ends were cut back, 3 bases at V and 3 bases at J, with 6 bases in the middle. Per the germline V gene, CDR1 is LGHNT and CDR2 is FRNRAP. The CDR3 runs 13 residues. The CDR3 sequence is CASGFIGGNTIYF. In nucleotides, the CDR3 is TGTGCTAGTGGTTTCATCGGTGGAAACACCATATATTTT.

This clonotype has more than one count but fewer than ten. This chain links TRBV7-6 with TRBJ2-2; 7 bases line up with TRBD2. Trimming at V came to 1 base and at J to 0 bases, leaving 5 bases not matched to a gene. Per germline, CDR1 SGHVS and CDR2 FNYEAQ. The CDR3 runs 17 residues. CDR3: CASSLGASGTNTGELFF. The CDR3 DNA sequence: TGTGCCAGCAGCTTAGGGGCTAGCGGAACGAACACCGGGGAGCTGTTTTTT.

The J gene is TRBJ2-5, the V gene TRBV6-2 or TRBV6-3; 9 bases fit TRBD1. The CDR3 spans 16 residues. The germline CDR1 and CDR2 sequences are MNHEY and SVGEGT. Unmatched junction bases numbered 13, after V lost 6 bases and J lost 5 bases. The CDR3 bases are TGTGCCAGCAGCAGAGCCGGGACAGGGTTTGAGGAGACCCAGTACTTC. It translates to CASSRAGTGFEETQYF.

The chain couples TRBV19 to TRBJ1-6; D remains unclear. Germline CDR1 and CDR2: LNHDA and SQIVND (reference sequence). Trimming removed 2 bases at V and 0 bases at J, with 8 bases between. The CDR3 has 16 residues. The CDR3: CASSIRPSSYNSPLHF. CDR3 in DNA: TGTGCCAGTAGTATACGCCCGAGCTCCTATAATTCACCCCTCCACTTT.

This clonotype was observed a few times. The V gene is TRBV7-9, the J gene TRBJ1-4; D not certain. CDR3 size: 12 residues. V lost 5 bases, J lost 8 bases, and 9 bases lay in between. The germline V gene encodes CDR1 SEHNR and CDR2 FQNEAQ (reference sequence). The CDR3 sequence is CASSRLGEKLFF. For the CDR3, the DNA is TGTGCCAGCAGCCGCCTAGGAGAAAAACTGTTTTTT.

The chain links TRBV12-3 or TRBV12-4 to TRBJ1-3, with D unresolved. Trimming pared 9 bases from V and 3 bases from J, leaving 21 bases between. This CDR3 has 16 residues. The chain's CDR3 is CASSPRTLTLGNTIYF. As DNA, the CDR3 is TGTGCCAGTTCCCCACGGACCTTAACACTTGGAAACACCATATATTTT.

V and J are TRBV5-4 and TRBJ2-7; 10 bases align to TRBD1. Germline V gene data show CDR1 as SGHNT and CDR2 as YYREEE (reference sequence). This CDR3 contains 14 residues. The V and J ends lost 7 bases and 1 base, in that order; junction bases with no gene match: 5. In DNA, the CDR3 is TGTGCCAGCCCCCGGGACAGGGGTTCCTACGAGCAGTACGTC. Translation: CASPRDRGSYEQYV.

The sample holds a few counts of this clonotype. This chain joins TRBV7-2 and TRBJ1-6; D gene unclear. This CDR3 is 14 amino acids long. Germline CDR1 and CDR2: SGHTA and FQGNSA. V dropped 0 bases and J dropped 7 bases, with 7 bases sitting between them. Here the CDR3 reads CASSLATRNSPLHF. The CDR3 nucleotides are TGTGCCAGCAGCTTAGCGACCAGAAATTCACCCCTCCACTTT.

Only a few counts were recorded for this clonotype. This sequence joins TRBV25-1 and TRBJ1-4; D uncertain. CDR1 and CDR2 (germline): MGHDK, SYGVNS. The CDR3 has 15 amino acids. Trimming shortened V by 1 base and J by 0 bases, and 6 bases separated the two germline ends. The CDR3 sequence is CASSESRTTNEKLFF. CDR3 nucleotides: TGTGCCAGCAGTGAATCCCGAACAACTAATGAAAAACTGTTTTTT.

This clonotype was seen only a few times. This chain uses TRBV12-5 with TRBJ1-1; no clear D. Trimming shortened V by 5 bases and J by 5 bases, and 24 bases separated the two germline ends. Germline V CDR1 and CDR2: LGHNT, FRNRAP. The CDR3 extends over 17 amino acids. The CDR3 reads CASGPTPELPRETEAFF. The DNA of the CDR3 is TGTGCTAGTGGTCCCACTCCTGAACTTCCTAGAGAGACTGAAGCTTTCTTT.

The sample holds one count of this clonotype. The CDR3 region has the DNA TGTGCCAGCAGTTTGAGGGTAGCAAGCAATCAGCCCCAGCATTTT. Protein: CASSLRVASNQPQHF. The J gene is TRBJ1-5, the V gene TRBV28; D is undetermined. The CDR3 runs to 15 residues. The V gene lost 3 bases and the J gene lost 1 base, with 10 bases spanning the gap. In germline, CDR1 is MDHEN, CDR2 SYDVKM.

This clonotype was found a few times. The chain joins TRBV20-1 to TRBJ2-1, with D possibly TRBD2 on 5 matching bases. CDR3 length equals 17 residues. CDR1 DFQATT and CDR2 SNEGSKA come from the germline V gene (reference sequence). V was pared by 6 bases and J by 0 bases, with 21 bases between. In DNA form, the CDR3 reads TGCAGTGCCCGGGGAAGTACGGGGTGGGGCTCCTACAATGAGCAGTTCTTC. Its translation: CSARGSTGWGSYNEQFF.

This clonotype came up a few times. The chain combines TRBV4-1 with TRBJ2-3; TRBD2 aligns across 15 bases. V shed 3 bases and J 4 bases; nucleotides not matched to a gene: 8. The CDR3 is made up of 18 amino acids. Germline V CDR1 and CDR2: MGHRA, YSYEKL. Here the CDR3 reads CASSHRTSGRAGADTQYF. CDR3 coding DNA: TGCGCCAGCAGCCACCGGACTAGCGGGAGGGCCGGGGCAGATACGCAGTATTTT.

This clonotype came up a few times. This chain links TRBV19 with TRBJ1-1, with D tentatively TRBD1 (5 bases). Trimming took off 11 bases at V and 1 base at J, with 11 bases between the two ends. The germline gives CDR1 LNHDA, CDR2 SQIVND (reference sequence). The CDR3 length is 12 residues. The CDR3 here is CASRDSNTEAFF. The CDR3 nucleotides read TGTGCCTCCAGGGATTCGAACACTGAAGCTTTCTTT.

This clonotype was seen a few times. The CDR3, as DNA: TGCGCCAGCAGCCAAAGCCTGGGACAGGCTGGGGCCAACGTCCTGACTTTC. Translated: CASSQSLGQAGANVLTF. The chain recombines TRBV4-3 with TRBJ2-6; 8 bases fit TRBD1. V dropped 2 bases and J dropped 2; count of bases not matched to a gene: 5. Germline V CDR1 and CDR2: LGHNA, YSLEER. The CDR3 sequence is 17 residues long.

This chain connects TRBV19 to TRBJ1-5; maybe TRBD1 (6 bases). Trimming cost V 3 bases and J 6 bases, with 12 bases left between them. This CDR3 has 14 residues. CDR1 and CDR2 (germline): LNHDA, SQIVND (reference sequence). CDR3 protein: CASSMRQGIQPQHF. DNA for the CDR3: TGTGCCAGTAGTATGCGGCAGGGGATTCAGCCCCAGCATTTT.

This clonotype has only a few counts. This chain uses TRBV10-3 with TRBJ1-3; possible D gene TRBD1, 5 bases. V dropped 2 bases and J dropped 4 bases, with 18 bases sitting between them. The CDR3 runs 17 residues. From germline, CDR1 is ENHRY and CDR2 SYGVKD. The DNA of the CDR3 is TGTGCCATCAGTGAGGGGACTCTATTGCCTCTGGGAAACACCATATATTTT. Translation gives CAISEGTLLPLGNTIYF.

This sequence joins TRBV12-3 or TRBV12-4 and TRBJ2-5; 13 bases agree with TRBD2. Germline trimming cut 7 bases from V and 6 bases from J; bases unmatched to any gene: 8. This CDR3 has 15 residues. CDR3 in amino acids: CASTKLAGGPKTQYF. The CDR3 nucleotides read TGTGCCAGCACCAAACTAGCGGGAGGGCCGAAGACCCAGTACTTC.

This clonotype was observed a handful of times. The CDR3 coding sequence is TGTGCCAGCAGCATTGCCCCGACTAGCGGGATTGGAGATACGCAGTATTTT. As protein: CASSIAPTSGIGDTQYF. This chain joins TRBV7-2 and TRBJ2-3; 11 nucleotides align to TRBD2. Germline assignment: CDR1 SGHTA and CDR2 FQGNSA. There are 17 residues in the CDR3. The ends lost 5 bases at V and 5 bases at J; junction bases unmatched: 12.

There are a few counts of this clonotype. V is TRBV19 and J is TRBJ1-6; tentatively, D is TRBD1 (5 bases). Looked up from germline, CDR1 is LNHDA and CDR2 is SQIVND (reference sequence). CDR3 length equals 15 residues. The V end lost 0 bases, the J end lost 7 bases, and 10 bases lay between the germline ends. The CDR3 sequence is CASSIELNRNSPLHF. DNA of the CDR3: TGTGCCAGTAGTATAGAGCTGAACAGGAATTCACCCCTCCACTTT.

The rearrangement uses TRBV4-1 and TRBJ2-7, with D unresolved. The CDR3 length is 13 residues. Deletions cut 4 bases from V and 4 bases from J, with 11 bases between. Germline CDR1 is MGHRA and CDR2 is YSYEKL. The CDR3 here is CASSPPVEYEQYF. In DNA, the CDR3 is TGCGCCAGCAGCCCCCCGGTGGAGTACGAGCAGTACTTC.

V and J are TRBV11-2 and TRBJ2-7; D is uncertain. The V end was cut by 5 bases, the J end by 0 bases, with 17 bases between. The germline CDR1 and CDR2 sequences are SGHAT and FQNNGV. The length of the CDR3 is 16 residues. The CDR3 spells CASSLEAGRDSYEQYF. CDR3 DNA: TGTGCCAGCAGCCTCGAAGCTGGGCGAGACTCCTACGAGCAGTACTTC.

The rearrangement uses TRBV20-1 and TRBJ2-7; TRBD2 matches 7 bases. The germline V gene encodes CDR1 DFQATT and CDR2 SNEGSKA (reference sequence). CDR3 length: 15 residues. With V trimmed by 6 bases and J by 2 bases, 13 bases remained unmatched. The DNA of the CDR3 is TGCAGTGCCGCACTCAGCGGGACCGGAACCTACGAGCAGTACTTC. This gives the protein CSAALSGTGTYEQYF.

This chain uses TRBV7-2 with TRBJ2-1; 13 bases fit TRBD2. Germline CDR1 SGHTA, CDR2 FQGNSA. CDR3 length: 16 amino acids. Trimming took 1 base from V and 5 from J; bases not matched to a gene: 2. As DNA, the CDR3 is TGTGCCAGCAGCTTAGGACTAGCGGGAGGAAACAATGAGCAGTTCTTC. Translation gives CASSLGLAGGNNEQFF.

This clonotype was seen a few times. This chain joins TRBV7-9 and TRBJ1-4; the D gene is possibly TRBD1 (6 bases). The germline V gene has CDR1 SEHNR and CDR2 FQNEAQ (reference sequence). This CDR3 region has 15 residues. Trimming stripped 0 bases from V and 7 bases from J, with 12 bases between. This CDR3 is CASSLADSPGEKLFF. CDR3 nucleotide sequence: TGTGCCAGCAGCTTAGCGGACAGTCCGGGTGAAAAACTGTTTTTT.